This T cell receptor (beta chain) came from a study of blood T cell repertoires in COVID-19. Study-level information: COVID-19 samples collected from the United States, Italy and Spain covered acute and convalescent phases. PBMCs, B-cell-depleted T cells, or T cells provided the cDNA or gDNA that made up the material.

The CDR3 totals 14 residues. Germline loops: CDR1 SGDLS, CDR2 YYNGEE. Trimming removed 0 bases at V and 3 bases at J, with 9 bases between. Original handling: For nucleated cells, counts were estimated from reference gene primer amplification. Profiling relied on immunoSEQ multiplex PCR, and the TCRdb table lists in-frame clones only, not all of them. D and trimming were read from the DNA, whereas the V and J calls and clone size are those reported in that table. The sample carries 150,000 to 200,000 clones, about four fifths recorded once. The sample holds a few counts of this clone. The sequencing sample was made of peripheral blood. The receptor was isolated from a man in his 60s with active or convalescent COVID-19. The V and J genes are TRBV9 and TRBJ2-5; no clear D gene. CDR3 nucleotides: TGTGCCAGCAGCGTAGGGGCAGCAGAAGAGACCCAGTACTTC. It is translated as CASSVGAAEETQYF.